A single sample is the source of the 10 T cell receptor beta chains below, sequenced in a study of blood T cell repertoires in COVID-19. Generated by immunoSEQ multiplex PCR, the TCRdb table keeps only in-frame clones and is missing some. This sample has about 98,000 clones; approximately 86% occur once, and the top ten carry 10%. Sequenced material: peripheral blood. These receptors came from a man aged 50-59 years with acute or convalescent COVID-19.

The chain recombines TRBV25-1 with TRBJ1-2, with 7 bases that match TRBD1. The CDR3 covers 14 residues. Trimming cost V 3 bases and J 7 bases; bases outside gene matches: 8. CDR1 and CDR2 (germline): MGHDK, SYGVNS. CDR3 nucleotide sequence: TGTGCCAGCAGTGAGCGAGACAGGGATCGTGGCTACACCTTC. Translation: CASSERDRDRGYTF.

CDR3 residues: CASSVTGREAFF. CDR3 coding DNA: TGTGCCAGCAGTGTGACAGGGCGCGAAGCTTTCTTT. The chain is built from TRBV2 and TRBJ1-1; 7 bases agree with TRBD1. The trim removed 4 bases at V and 8 bases at J, leaving 4 bases unmatched. The CDR3 consists of 12 residues. Germline V gives CDR1 SNHLY, CDR2 FYNNEI. Drawing the rest from reference TRBV2 and TRBJ1-1, the complete variable domain is EPEVTQTPSHQVTQMGQEVILRCVPISNHLYFYWYRQILGQKVEFLVSFYNNEISEKSEIFDDQFSVERPDGSNFTLKIRSTKLEDSAMYFCASSVTGREAFFGQGTRLTVV.

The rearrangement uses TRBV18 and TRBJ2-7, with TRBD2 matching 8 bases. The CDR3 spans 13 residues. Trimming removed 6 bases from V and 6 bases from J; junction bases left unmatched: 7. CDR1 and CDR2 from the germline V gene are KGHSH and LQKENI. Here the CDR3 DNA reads TGTGCCAGCTCCCCAGGACTAGCAGGCGAGCAGTACTTC. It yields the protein CASSPGLAGEQYF.

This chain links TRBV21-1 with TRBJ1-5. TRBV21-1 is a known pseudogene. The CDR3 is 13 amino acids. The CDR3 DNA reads TGTGCCAGCAGCATCGGGGGGAATCAGCCCCAGCATTTT. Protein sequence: CASSIGGNQPQHF.

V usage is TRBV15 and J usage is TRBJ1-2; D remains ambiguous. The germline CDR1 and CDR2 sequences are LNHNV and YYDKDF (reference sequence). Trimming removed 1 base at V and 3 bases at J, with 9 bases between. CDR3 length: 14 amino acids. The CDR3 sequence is CATSRGLADYGYTF. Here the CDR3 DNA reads TGTGCCACCAGCAGAGGACTAGCGGACTATGGCTACACCTTC.

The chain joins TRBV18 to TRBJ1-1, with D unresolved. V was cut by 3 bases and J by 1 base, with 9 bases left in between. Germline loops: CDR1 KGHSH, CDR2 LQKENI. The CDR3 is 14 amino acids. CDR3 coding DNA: TGTGCCAGCTCACCCTGGGCCAGGAACACTGAAGCTTTCTTT. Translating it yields CASSPWARNTEAFF.

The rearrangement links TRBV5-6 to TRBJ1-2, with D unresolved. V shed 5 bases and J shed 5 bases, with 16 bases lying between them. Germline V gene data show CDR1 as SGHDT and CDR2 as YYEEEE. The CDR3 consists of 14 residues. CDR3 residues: CASRFGPSPYGYTF. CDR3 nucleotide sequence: TGTGCCAGCAGGTTTGGGCCCTCCCCATATGGCTACACCTTC.

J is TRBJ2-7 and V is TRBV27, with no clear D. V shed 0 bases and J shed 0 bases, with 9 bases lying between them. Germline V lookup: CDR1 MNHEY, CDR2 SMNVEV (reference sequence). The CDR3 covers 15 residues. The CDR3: CASSLSPGISYEQYF. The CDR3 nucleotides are TGTGCCAGCAGTTTATCCCCAGGTATCTCCTACGAGCAGTACTTC.

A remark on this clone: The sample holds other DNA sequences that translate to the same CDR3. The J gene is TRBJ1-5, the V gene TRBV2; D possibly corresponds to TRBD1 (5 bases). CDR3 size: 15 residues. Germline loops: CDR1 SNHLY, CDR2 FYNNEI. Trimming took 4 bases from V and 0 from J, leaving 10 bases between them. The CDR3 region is CASSARRDSNQPQHF. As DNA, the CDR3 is TGTGCCAGCAGTGCCCGCAGGGATAGCAATCAGCCCCAGCATTTT.

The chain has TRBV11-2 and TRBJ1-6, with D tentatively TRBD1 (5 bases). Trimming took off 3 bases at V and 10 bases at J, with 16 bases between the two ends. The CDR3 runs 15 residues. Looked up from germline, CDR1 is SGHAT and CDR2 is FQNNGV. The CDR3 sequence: CASSFTAGGKSPLHF. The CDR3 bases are TGTGCCAGCAGCTTCACAGCCGGGGGGAAGTCACCCCTCCACTTT.